This TCR beta chain was observed in a study of monozygotic twins with inflammatory bowel disease. Germline V gene data show CDR1 as SGHRS and CDR2 as YFSETQ. This CDR3 has 14 amino acids. Reprocessing the 5' RACE reads, TCRdb reports a single entry for every CDR3 protein and omits DNA. The sample table includes approximately 330,000 distinct CDR3 sequences. The receptor was isolated from a human donor with ulcerative colitis or Crohn's disease, or a healthy co-twin of an affected twin (not recorded which). The sequencing sample was made of blood. The chain uses TRBV5-1 and TRBJ2-3; TCRdb proposes TRBD2, but this gene call is untestable without DNA. The CDR3: CASATSGISDTQYF.